This is a list of T cell receptor beta chains from one sample in a study of response to subunit inactivated influenza vaccine. MiXCR was run by TCRdb on the RT-PCR reads, yielding one entry per CDR3 protein. The sample records about 540,000 distinct CDR3 sequences, approximately 24% being singletons. This sample also appeared in a second study, on T cells expressing NK-cell markers.

Sequenced material: CD4+ T cells sorted from PBMCs, taken 11 to 12 days after vaccination. All receptors come from a man aged 45-60 years who received an inactivated influenza vaccine. Each CDR3 is given with its conserved first and last residue. The order of the fields is J gene, V gene, clone size, D gene, CDR3 protein, CDR3 DNA. The D gene is left open where the match is weak. Clone size is stated in some rows and not others, as once, few, many or a class when expanded.

J gene: TRBJ2-6
V gene: TRBV7-9
clone size: once
D gene: TRBD1
CDR3 protein: CASSFGTGATGANVLTF
CDR3 DNA: TGTGCCAGCAGCTTTGGTACAGGGGCAACTGGGGCCAACGTCCTGACTTTC

J gene: TRBJ1-2
V gene: TRBV7-9
clone size: .
D gene: .
CDR3 protein: CASSDRDGSYTF
CDR3 DNA: TGTGCCAGCAGCGATCGGGACGGCAGCTACACCTTC

J gene: TRBJ2-3
V gene: TRBV5-1
clone size: .
D gene: TRBD2
CDR3 protein: CASSPTAGEYTDTQYF
CDR3 DNA: TGCGCCAGCAGCCCTACGGCGGGGGAGTACACAGATACGCAGTATTTT

J gene: TRBJ2-3
V gene: TRBV6-5
clone size: few
D gene: TRBD2
CDR3 protein: CASSTGLAVGTDTQYF
CDR3 DNA: TGTGCCAGCAGTACGGGACTAGCGGTAGGCACAGATACGCAGTATTTT

J gene: TRBJ1-3
V gene: TRBV12-3/TRBV12-4
clone size: many
D gene: .
CDR3 protein: CASSLRDNADTIYF
CDR3 DNA: TGTGCCAGCAGTTTAAGGGACAACGCGGACACCATATATTTT

J gene: TRBJ1-6
V gene: TRBV11-1
clone size: .
D gene: TRBD1
CDR3 protein: CASSTETGGYSYNSPLHF
CDR3 DNA: TGTGCCAGCAGCACCGAGACAGGGGGGTACTCCTATAATTCACCCCTCCACTTT

J gene: TRBJ2-5
V gene: TRBV5-1
clone size: .
D gene: TRBD1
CDR3 protein: CASSPGQSMGTQYF
CDR3 DNA: TGCGCCAGCAGCCCGGGACAGTCCATGGGGACCCAGTACTTC

J gene: TRBJ1-1
V gene: TRBV29-1
clone size: .
D gene: .
CDR3 protein: CSVENRVGNTEAFF
CDR3 DNA: TGCAGCGTTGAAAACAGGGTGGGGAACACTGAAGCTTTCTTT

J gene: TRBJ2-1
V gene: TRBV7-9
clone size: few
D gene: TRBD2
CDR3 protein: CASSRRDLAGNEQFF
CDR3 DNA: TGTGCCAGCAGCCGACGGGACCTAGCGGGTAATGAGCAGTTCTTC

J gene: TRBJ2-1
V gene: TRBV6-5
clone size: few
D gene: TRBD2
CDR3 protein: CASSYRTRLAGVNEQFF
CDR3 DNA: TGTGCCAGCAGTTACCGAACGAGACTAGCGGGAGTCAATGAGCAGTTCTTC

J gene: TRBJ2-3
V gene: TRBV20-1
clone size: .
D gene: .
CDR3 protein: CSAGPGTASTDTQYF
CDR3 DNA: TGCAGTGCTGGACCCGGGACCGCAAGTACAGATACGCAGTATTTT

J gene: TRBJ2-1
V gene: TRBV7-8
clone size: many
D gene: TRBD2
CDR3 protein: CASSFRLAGGSEQFF
CDR3 DNA: TGTGCCAGCAGCTTTCGACTAGCGGGAGGCTCAGAGCAGTTCTTC

J gene: TRBJ1-4
V gene: TRBV6-1
clone size: few
D gene: .
CDR3 protein: CASIAWGAANEKLFF
CDR3 DNA: TGTGCCAGCATCGCCTGGGGGGCGGCTAATGAAAAACTGTTTTTT

J gene: TRBJ2-5
V gene: TRBV6-1
clone size: .
D gene: .
CDR3 protein: CASPRGRWQETQYF
CDR3 DNA: TGTGCCAGCCCTAGGGGCAGGTGGCAAGAGACCCAGTACTTC

J gene: TRBJ2-3
V gene: TRBV7-2
clone size: few
D gene: TRBD2
CDR3 protein: CASSLRSGGANTDTQYF
CDR3 DNA: TGTGCCAGCAGCTTACGGAGCGGGGGGGCGAACACAGATACGCAGTATTTT

J gene: TRBJ2-7
V gene: TRBV9
clone size: .
D gene: .
CDR3 protein: CASSDRGGYEQYF
CDR3 DNA: TGTGCCAGCAGCGATAGGGGCGGTTACGAGCAGTACTTC